This T cell receptor beta chain is from a study of T cells in women clearing cervical HPV infection. Details on this clone: The sequence runs out 3 residues before the end of the CDR3; the remainder is reconstructed from the germline J gene.

The method was immunoSEQ multiplex PCR; TCRdb's version includes in-frame clones alone and lacks a portion of them. Its clone listing holds 40,000 to 55,000 clones. Trimming shortened V by 4 bases and J by 7 bases, and 16 bases separated the two germline ends. The germline CDR1 and CDR2 sequences are MDHEN and SYDVKM. The CDR3 spans 15 residues. The V and J genes are TRBV28 and TRBJ1-4; maybe TRBD1 (6 bases). Sequenced sample: blood buffy coat. This TCR came from a woman between 18 and 70 years old with a cervical HPV16 infection that either progressed to CIN3+ or cleared (not recorded which). CDR3 sequence reads: CASSSTTGSPEKLFF. CDR3 DNA, as far as it was read: TGTGCCAGCAGTTCAACTACAGGGAGTCCTGAAAAA.